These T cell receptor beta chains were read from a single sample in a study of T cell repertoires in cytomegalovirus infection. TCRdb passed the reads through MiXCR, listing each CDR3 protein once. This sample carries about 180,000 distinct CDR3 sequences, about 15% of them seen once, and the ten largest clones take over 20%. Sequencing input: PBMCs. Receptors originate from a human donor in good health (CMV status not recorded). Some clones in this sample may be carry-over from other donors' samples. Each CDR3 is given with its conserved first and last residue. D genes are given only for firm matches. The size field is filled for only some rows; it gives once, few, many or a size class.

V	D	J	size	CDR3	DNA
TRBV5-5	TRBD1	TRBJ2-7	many	CASSRTGAYEQYF	TGTGCCAGCAGCCGGACAGGGGCCTACGAGCAGTACTTC
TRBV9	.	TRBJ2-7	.	CASSVRGGQPVYEQYF	TGTGCCAGCAGCGTACGAGGAGGACAGCCCGTCTACGAGCAGTACTTC
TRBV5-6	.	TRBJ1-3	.	CASSLQARAAGNTIYF	TGTGCCAGCAGCTTGCAGGCCAGGGCCGCTGGAAACACCATATATTTT
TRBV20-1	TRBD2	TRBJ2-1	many	CSARNRAGLASNEQFF	TGCAGTGCTAGGAATCGTGCAGGACTAGCGTCTAATGAGCAGTTCTTC
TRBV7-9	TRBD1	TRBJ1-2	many	CASSFLLDRVESDYGYTF	TGTGCCAGCAGCTTCTTACTGGACAGGGTGGAATCGGACTATGGCTACACCTTC
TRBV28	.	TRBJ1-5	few	CASSLAQPQHF	TGTGCCAGCAGTTTAGCTCAGCCCCAGCATTTT
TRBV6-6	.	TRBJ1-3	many	CASSYSPGGNTIYF	TGTGCCAGCAGTTACTCCCCCGGTGGCAACACCATATATTTT
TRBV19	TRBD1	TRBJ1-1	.	CASTQIATGKAFF	TGTGCCAGTACCCAAATCGCGACAGGGAAAGCTTTCTTT
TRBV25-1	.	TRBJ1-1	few	CASRVRGGAFF	TGTGCCAGCAGAGTTCGGGGCGGAGCTTTCTTT
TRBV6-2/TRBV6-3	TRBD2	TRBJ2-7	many	CASSFGLAGLNF	TGTGCCAGCAGTTTCGGACTAGCCGGGTTGAACTTC